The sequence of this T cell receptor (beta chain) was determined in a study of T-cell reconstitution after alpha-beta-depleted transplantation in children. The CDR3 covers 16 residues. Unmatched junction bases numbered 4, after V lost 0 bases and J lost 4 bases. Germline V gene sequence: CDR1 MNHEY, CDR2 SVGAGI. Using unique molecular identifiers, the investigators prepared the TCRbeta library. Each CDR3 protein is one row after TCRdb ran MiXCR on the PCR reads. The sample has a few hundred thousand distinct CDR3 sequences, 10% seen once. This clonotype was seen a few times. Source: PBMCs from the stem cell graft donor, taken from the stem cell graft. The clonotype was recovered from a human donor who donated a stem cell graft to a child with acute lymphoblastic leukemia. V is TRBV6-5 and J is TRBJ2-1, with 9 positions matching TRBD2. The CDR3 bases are TGTGCCAGCAGTTACTCAGCGGGAGGAGATTACAATGAGCAGTTCTTC. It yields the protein CASSYSAGGDYNEQFF.